This TCR beta chain was captured by sequencing in a study of blood T cell repertoires in COVID-19. CDR1 is KGHDR and CDR2 is SFDVKD in the germline V gene. The CDR3 runs to 20 residues. V was clipped by 4 bases and J by 4 bases, with 27 bases between them. Authors' methods: Amplified reference gene primers provided the basis for estimating nucleated cell counts. Profiled with immunoSEQ multiplex PCR; TCRdb holds only in-frame clones, not every one. The V and J calls and the clone size are those of that table, but D and trimming were determined from the DNA. The sample has just over 650,000 clones, around 89% seen once.

V is TRBV24-1 and J is TRBJ2-2; tentatively, D is TRBD1 (5 bases). Sequencing input: peripheral blood. This TCR came from a woman under 30 with acute or convalescent COVID-19. This CDR3 is CATSEAPGRVQVSGTGELFF. Here the CDR3 DNA reads TGTGCCACCAGTGAGGCCCCGGGCAGGGTTCAGGTCTCGGGCACCGGGGAGCTGTTTTTT.